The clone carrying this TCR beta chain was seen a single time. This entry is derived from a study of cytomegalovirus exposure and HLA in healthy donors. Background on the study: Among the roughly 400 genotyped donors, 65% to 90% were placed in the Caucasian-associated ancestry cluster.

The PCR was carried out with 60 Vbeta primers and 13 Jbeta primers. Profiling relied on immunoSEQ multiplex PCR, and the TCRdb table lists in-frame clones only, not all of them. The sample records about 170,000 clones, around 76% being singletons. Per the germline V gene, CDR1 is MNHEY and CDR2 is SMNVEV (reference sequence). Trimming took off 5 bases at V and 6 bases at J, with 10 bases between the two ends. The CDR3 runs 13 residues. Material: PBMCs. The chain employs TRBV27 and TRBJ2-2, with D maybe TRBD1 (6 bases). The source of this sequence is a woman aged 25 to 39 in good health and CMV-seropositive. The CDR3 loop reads CASSPGVAGELFF. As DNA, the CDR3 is TGTGCCAGCAGTCCAGGGGTAGCCGGGGAGCTGTTTTTT.